This is a list of T cell receptor beta chains from one sample in a study of CD8 T cells in Susac syndrome. TCRdb independently ran MiXCR on the immunoSEQ multiplex PCR reads; one entry per CDR3 protein. The repertoire holds around 150,000 distinct CDR3 sequences, 94% seen once, with about 0.1% in the top ten. Sequenced: CD4+ T cells from PBMCs. These receptors were taken from a human donor with multiple sclerosis. CDR3s include the opening cysteine and the closing phenylalanine or tryptophan. A D gene is named only where the DNA matches it firmly. Where a row states a size, it is once, few, many or the class of an expanded clone; other rows omit it.

CDR3nt: TGTGCCAGCAGTGACAACCGGCGGGACGGGGGATTCACAGATACGCAGTATTTT
CDR3aa: CASSDNRRDGGFTDTQYF
d_gene: -
v_gene: TRBV6-1
len: 18
abundance: -
j_gene: TRBJ2-3

CDR3nt: TGTGCCAGCAGTTACGCCACCCCAGCATACTCTGGAAACACCATATATTTT
CDR3aa: CASSYATPAYSGNTIYF
d_gene: -
v_gene: TRBV6-5
len: 17
abundance: -
j_gene: TRBJ1-3

CDR3nt: TGCAGTGCTGTGCTAGCGGGAGGGCCAAGGGAGCAGTTCTTC
CDR3aa: CSAVLAGGPREQFF
d_gene: TRBD2
v_gene: TRBV20-1
len: 14
abundance: -
j_gene: TRBJ2-1

CDR3nt: TGTGCCAGCAGCTTAACTGCGGCACAGGGAAGCGAGCAGTACTTC
CDR3aa: CASSLTAAQGSEQYF
d_gene: -
v_gene: TRBV7-2
len: 15
abundance: -
j_gene: TRBJ2-7

CDR3nt: TGTGCCACCAGTGACCCCAACAGGGGCAACTATGGCTACACCTTC
CDR3aa: CATSDPNRGNYGYTF
d_gene: TRBD1
v_gene: TRBV24-1
len: 15
abundance: -
j_gene: TRBJ1-2

CDR3nt: TGTGCCAGCAGCTTCGGACCGGCCTACGAGCAGTACTTC
CDR3aa: CASSFGPAYEQYF
d_gene: -
v_gene: TRBV7-9
len: 13
abundance: -
j_gene: TRBJ2-7

CDR3nt: TGTGCCAGCAGTGGGACAGGGGGAGAGACCCAGTACTTC
CDR3aa: CASSGTGGETQYF
d_gene: TRBD1
v_gene: TRBV2
len: 13
abundance: -
j_gene: TRBJ2-5

CDR3nt: TGTGCCAGCAGCTTAGGAACGGGACAGGAAGCTTTCTTT
CDR3aa: CASSLGTGQEAFF
d_gene: TRBD1
v_gene: TRBV7-2
len: 13
abundance: -
j_gene: TRBJ1-1

CDR3nt: TGCGCCAGCAGCCGATCCCTCGGGGACGAAGGCTACGAGCAGTACTTC
CDR3aa: CASSRSLGDEGYEQYF
d_gene: -
v_gene: TRBV4-3
len: 16
abundance: -
j_gene: TRBJ2-7

CDR3nt: TGTGCCAGTAGTATTTCCCACGCAGGAGCCGAGCAGTACTTC
CDR3aa: CASSISHAGAEQYF
d_gene: -
v_gene: TRBV19
len: 14
abundance: few
j_gene: TRBJ2-7

CDR3nt: TGTGCCAGCAGGACGGGGGAATTCTCCTACGAGCAGTACTTC
CDR3aa: CASRTGEFSYEQYF
d_gene: -
v_gene: TRBV6-1
len: 14
abundance: -
j_gene: TRBJ2-7

CDR3nt: TGCAGCGTTGAAGAATATGGCTACACCTTC
CDR3aa: CSVEEYGYTF
d_gene: -
v_gene: TRBV29-1
len: 10
abundance: -
j_gene: TRBJ1-2

CDR3nt: TGTGCCAGCCGGGCTGTAGATACGCAGTATTTT
CDR3aa: CASRAVDTQYF
d_gene: -
v_gene: TRBV6-6
len: 11
abundance: -
j_gene: TRBJ2-3

CDR3nt: TGTGCCAGCAGCTTAGAATGGGGGACAGTAGAATTCAAAGAGACCCAGTACTTC
CDR3aa: CASSLEWGTVEFKETQYF
d_gene: TRBD1
v_gene: TRBV7-9
len: 18
abundance: -
j_gene: TRBJ2-5

CDR3nt: TGCAGTGCTGGACGGGGGACAGGGGGCACCAAAAACATTCAGTACTTC
CDR3aa: CSAGRGTGGTKNIQYF
d_gene: TRBD1
v_gene: TRBV20-1
len: 16
abundance: -
j_gene: TRBJ2-4

CDR3nt: TGTGCCAGCTCACCCTTACCGGGACAGGGGATTACCGACGGCTACACCTTC
CDR3aa: CASSPLPGQGITDGYTF
d_gene: TRBD1
v_gene: TRBV18
len: 17
abundance: -
j_gene: TRBJ1-2

CDR3nt: TGTGCCAGCAGTTTTACCACCGGGACAGAAGAAGCTTTCTTT
CDR3aa: CASSFTTGTEEAFF
d_gene: TRBD1
v_gene: TRBV12-3/TRBV12-4
len: 14
abundance: once
j_gene: TRBJ1-1

CDR3nt: TGTGCCAGCAGTGGCCGGGGTTCCAACACTGAAGCTTTCTTT
CDR3aa: CASSGRGSNTEAFF
d_gene: -
v_gene: TRBV6-6
len: 14
abundance: -
j_gene: TRBJ1-1

CDR3nt: TGTGCCAGCAGCACTAATGTGGGTTACGAGCAGTACTTC
CDR3aa: CASSTNVGYEQYF
d_gene: -
v_gene: TRBV28
len: 13
abundance: -
j_gene: TRBJ2-7

CDR3nt: TGTGCCAGCTCACCTTCGGACAGACACCAAGAGACCCAGTACTTC
CDR3aa: CASSPSDRHQETQYF
d_gene: -
v_gene: TRBV18
len: 15
abundance: -
j_gene: TRBJ2-5

CDR3nt: TGTGCCTGGGCCAGACAGGCGGGCGACGAGCAGTACTTC
CDR3aa: CAWARQAGDEQYF
d_gene: -
v_gene: TRBV30
len: 13
abundance: once
j_gene: TRBJ2-7

CDR3nt: TGTGCCAGCAGCCGCCCCGGGAGGGACACTGAAGCTTTCTTT
CDR3aa: CASSRPGRDTEAFF
d_gene: -
v_gene: TRBV5-6
len: 14
abundance: once
j_gene: TRBJ1-1

CDR3nt: TGTGCCAGCGGACTAGCGGGGCCCATTAACACCGGGGAGCTGTTTTTT
CDR3aa: CASGLAGPINTGELFF
d_gene: TRBD2
v_gene: TRBV7-2
len: 16
abundance: -
j_gene: TRBJ2-2

CDR3nt: TGCAGTGCTAGGACTAGCGGGACAGATACGCAGTATTTT
CDR3aa: CSARTSGTDTQYF
d_gene: TRBD2
v_gene: TRBV20-1
len: 13
abundance: once
j_gene: TRBJ2-3

CDR3nt: TGTGCCAGCAGCCAAGGGGATGGGACCCCGGACTACGAGCAGTACTTC
CDR3aa: CASSQGDGTPDYEQYF
d_gene: -
v_gene: TRBV4-2
len: 16
abundance: -
j_gene: TRBJ2-7

CDR3nt: TGTGCCAGCAGTTACGTGGGGGGCGAGCAGTACTTC
CDR3aa: CASSYVGGEQYF
d_gene: -
v_gene: TRBV6-5
len: 12
abundance: -
j_gene: TRBJ2-7

CDR3nt: TGTGCCAGCAGCCTACTGACGGCGAACACTGAAGCTTTCTTT
CDR3aa: CASSLLTANTEAFF
d_gene: -
v_gene: TRBV3-1
len: 14
abundance: -
j_gene: TRBJ1-1

CDR3nt: TGCGCCAGCAGCCAAGGTTTGAACGGAGAGCGCGAGCAGTACTTC
CDR3aa: CASSQGLNGEREQYF
d_gene: -
v_gene: TRBV4-3
len: 15
abundance: -
j_gene: TRBJ2-7

CDR3nt: TGTGCCACCAGCAGGGCCCTTTGGAGGGCGGATGGCTACACCTTC
CDR3aa: CATSRALWRADGYTF
d_gene: -
v_gene: TRBV15
len: 15
abundance: -
j_gene: TRBJ1-2

CDR3nt: TGTGCCAGCAGTATCGATCTGGGTTTGAACACTGAAGCTTTCTTT
CDR3aa: CASSIDLGLNTEAFF
d_gene: -
v_gene: TRBV7-9
len: 15
abundance: -
j_gene: TRBJ1-1

CDR3nt: TGCAGCGCAAGGCAGGGAGGTGAAAAACTGTTTTTT
CDR3aa: CSARQGGEKLFF
d_gene: -
v_gene: TRBV29-1
len: 12
abundance: -
j_gene: TRBJ1-4

CDR3nt: TGCGCCAGCAGCCAAATGACTAGCAGCCATGAGCAGTTCTTC
CDR3aa: CASSQMTSSHEQFF
d_gene: TRBD2
v_gene: TRBV4-3
len: 14
abundance: -
j_gene: TRBJ2-1

CDR3nt: TGTGCCAGCTCACCACCGTTTCAGCAAGCTTTCTTT
CDR3aa: CASSPPFQQAFF
d_gene: -
v_gene: TRBV18
len: 12
abundance: -
j_gene: TRBJ1-1

CDR3nt: TGTGCCAGCAGTATCAGGACAGGAACTATCTACGAGCAGTACTTC
CDR3aa: CASSIRTGTIYEQYF
d_gene: TRBD1
v_gene: TRBV7-2
len: 15
abundance: -
j_gene: TRBJ2-7

CDR3nt: TGTGCCAGCAGGTCGGACAGGGGCTCTGGAAACACCATATATTTT
CDR3aa: CASRSDRGSGNTIYF
d_gene: TRBD1
v_gene: TRBV7-2
len: 15
abundance: few
j_gene: TRBJ1-3

CDR3nt: TGTGCCAGCCACAGGGTTCAGAACACTGAAGCTTTCTTT
CDR3aa: CASHRVQNTEAFF
d_gene: -
v_gene: TRBV18
len: 13
abundance: once
j_gene: TRBJ1-1

CDR3nt: TGTGCAGCGCGCGGCCTAACCTACGAGCAGTACTTC
CDR3aa: CAARGLTYEQYF
d_gene: -
v_gene: TRBV2
len: 12
abundance: -
j_gene: TRBJ2-7

CDR3nt: TGTGCCTGGAGGAGGACAGGGAGCAATCAGCCCCAGCATTTT
CDR3aa: CAWRRTGSNQPQHF
d_gene: TRBD1
v_gene: TRBV30
len: 14
abundance: -
j_gene: TRBJ1-5

CDR3nt: TGCAGCGGTGACAGGGGCGCAGATACGCAGTATTTT
CDR3aa: CSGDRGADTQYF
d_gene: TRBD1
v_gene: TRBV29-1
len: 12
abundance: -
j_gene: TRBJ2-3

CDR3nt: TGCAGTGCTTACAGGGGGGGTGGAGAGACCCAGTACTTC
CDR3aa: CSAYRGGGETQYF
d_gene: -
v_gene: TRBV20-1
len: 13
abundance: -
j_gene: TRBJ2-5

CDR3nt: TGTGCCAGTAGTATTAGACCGTACCAAGAGACCCAGTACTTC
CDR3aa: CASSIRPYQETQYF
d_gene: -
v_gene: TRBV19
len: 14
abundance: -
j_gene: TRBJ2-5

CDR3nt: TGCAGCGGTTCAACAGGGTACCAAGAGACCCAGTACTTC
CDR3aa: CSGSTGYQETQYF
d_gene: -
v_gene: TRBV29-1
len: 13
abundance: -
j_gene: TRBJ2-5

CDR3nt: TGTGCCAGCAGCCATGGTACCAACGGCCAGCCCCAGCATTTT
CDR3aa: CASSHGTNGQPQHF
d_gene: -
v_gene: TRBV12-3/TRBV12-4
len: 14
abundance: once
j_gene: TRBJ1-5

CDR3nt: TGCGCCAGCAGTGAGATGGCCAGGGGCACTGAAGCTTTCTTT
CDR3aa: CASSEMARGTEAFF
d_gene: -
v_gene: TRBV10-2
len: 14
abundance: -
j_gene: TRBJ1-1